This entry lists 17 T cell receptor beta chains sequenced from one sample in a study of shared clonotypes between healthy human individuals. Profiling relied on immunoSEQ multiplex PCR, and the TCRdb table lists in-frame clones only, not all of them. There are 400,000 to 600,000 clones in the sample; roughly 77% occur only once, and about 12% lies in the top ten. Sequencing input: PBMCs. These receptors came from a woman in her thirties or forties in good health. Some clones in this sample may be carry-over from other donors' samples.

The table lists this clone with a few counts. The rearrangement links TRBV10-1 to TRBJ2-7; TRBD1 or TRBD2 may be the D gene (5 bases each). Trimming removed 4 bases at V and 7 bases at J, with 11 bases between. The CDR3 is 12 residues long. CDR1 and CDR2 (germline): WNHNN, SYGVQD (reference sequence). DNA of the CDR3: TGCGCCAGCAGTGCCGGGGCAGGAGAGCAGTACTTC. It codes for CASSAGAGEQYF.

The CDR3 nucleotides are TGTGCCAGCAGTGAAGCGCCAGGGAGCACCTACGAGCAGTACTTC. As protein: CASSEAPGSTYEQYF. The rearrangement links TRBV6-1 to TRBJ2-7; D could derive from TRBD1 or TRBD2 (5 bases each). The germline V gene encodes CDR1 MNHNS and CDR2 SASEGT. The CDR3 contains 15 residues. V was clipped by 0 bases and J by 2 bases, with 11 bases between them.

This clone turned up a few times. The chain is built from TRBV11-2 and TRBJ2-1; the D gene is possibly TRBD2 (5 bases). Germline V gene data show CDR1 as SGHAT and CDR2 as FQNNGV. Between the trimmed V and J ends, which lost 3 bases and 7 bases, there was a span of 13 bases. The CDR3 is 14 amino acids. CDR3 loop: CASSLGSPINEQFF. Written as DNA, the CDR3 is TGTGCCAGCAGCTTGGGGAGCCCTATTAATGAGCAGTTCTTC. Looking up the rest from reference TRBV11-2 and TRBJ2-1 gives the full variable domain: EAGVAQSPRYKIIEKRQSVAFWCNPISGHATLYWYQQILGQGPKLLIQFQNNGVVDDSQLPKDRFSAERLKGVDSTLKIQPAKLEDSAVYLCASSLGSPINEQFFGPGTRLTVL.

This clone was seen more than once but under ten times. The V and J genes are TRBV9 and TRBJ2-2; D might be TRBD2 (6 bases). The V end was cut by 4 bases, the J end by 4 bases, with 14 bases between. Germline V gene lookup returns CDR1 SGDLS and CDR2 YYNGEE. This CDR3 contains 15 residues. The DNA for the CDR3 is TGTGCCAGCAGCCCCCGGGACTTCGTCACCGGGGAGCTGTTTTTT. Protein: CASSPRDFVTGELFF. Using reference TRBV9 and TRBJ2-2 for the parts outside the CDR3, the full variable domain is DSGVTQTPKHLITATGQRVTLRCSPRSGDLSVYWYQQSLDQGLQFLIQYYNGEERAKGNILERFSAQQFPDLHSELNLSSLELGDSALYFCASSPRDFVTGELFFGEGSRLTVL.

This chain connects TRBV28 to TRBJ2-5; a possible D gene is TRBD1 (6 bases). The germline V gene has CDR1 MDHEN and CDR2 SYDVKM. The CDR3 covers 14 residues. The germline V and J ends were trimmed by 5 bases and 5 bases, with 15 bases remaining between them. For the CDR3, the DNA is TGTGCCAGCAGTCAACAGGGAGTAAGGGAGACCCAGTACTTC. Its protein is CASSQQGVRETQYF.

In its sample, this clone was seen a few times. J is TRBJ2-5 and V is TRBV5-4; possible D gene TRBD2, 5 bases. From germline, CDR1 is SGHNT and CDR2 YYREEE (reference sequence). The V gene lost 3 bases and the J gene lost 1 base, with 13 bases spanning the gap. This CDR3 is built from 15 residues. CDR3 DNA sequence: TGTGCCAGCAGCTCAACCGGGGATTTCCAAGAGACCCAGTACTTC. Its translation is CASSSTGDFQETQYF.

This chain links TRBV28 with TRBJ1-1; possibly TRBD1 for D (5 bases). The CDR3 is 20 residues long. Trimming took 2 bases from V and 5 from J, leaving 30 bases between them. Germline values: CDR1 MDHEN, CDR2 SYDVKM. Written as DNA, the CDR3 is TGTGCCAGCAGTTTAGGCCCGGTTGTGGGAGTTGGGGTGGGGCGTACTGAAGCTTTCTTT. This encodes CASSLGPVVGVGVGRTEAFF.

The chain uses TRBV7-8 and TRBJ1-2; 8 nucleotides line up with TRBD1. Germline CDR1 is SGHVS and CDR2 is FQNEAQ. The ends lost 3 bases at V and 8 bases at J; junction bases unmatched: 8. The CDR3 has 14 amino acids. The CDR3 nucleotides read TGTGCCAGCAGCTTGGGACAGGCGCGAGGAGGCTACACCTTC. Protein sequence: CASSLGQARGGYTF.

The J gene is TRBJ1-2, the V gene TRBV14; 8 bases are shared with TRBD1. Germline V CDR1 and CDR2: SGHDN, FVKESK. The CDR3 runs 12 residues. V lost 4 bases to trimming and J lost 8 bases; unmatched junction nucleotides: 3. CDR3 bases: TGTGCCAGCAGCCTGACAGGGGACGGCTACACCTTC. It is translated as CASSLTGDGYTF.

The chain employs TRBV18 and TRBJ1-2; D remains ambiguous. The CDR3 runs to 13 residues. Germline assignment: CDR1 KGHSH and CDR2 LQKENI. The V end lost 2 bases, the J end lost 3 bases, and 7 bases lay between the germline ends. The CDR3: CASSPGEHYGYTF. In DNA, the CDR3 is TGTGCCAGCTCACCAGGGGAACACTATGGCTACACCTTC.

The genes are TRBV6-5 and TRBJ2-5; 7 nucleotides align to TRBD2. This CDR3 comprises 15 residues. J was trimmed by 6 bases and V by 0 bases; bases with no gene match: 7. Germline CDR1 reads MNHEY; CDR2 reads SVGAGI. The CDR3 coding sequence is TGTGCCAGCAGTTACTCTGGCGGGAGTAGGAAGACCCAGTACTTC. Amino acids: CASSYSGGSRKTQYF.

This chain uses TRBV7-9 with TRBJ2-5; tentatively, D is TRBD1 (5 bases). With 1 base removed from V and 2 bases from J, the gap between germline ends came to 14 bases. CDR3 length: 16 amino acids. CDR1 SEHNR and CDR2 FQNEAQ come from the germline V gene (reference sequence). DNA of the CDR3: TGTGCCAGCAGCTTAGGGAGACAGATCCTACAAGAGACCCAGTACTTC. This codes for CASSLGRQILQETQYF.

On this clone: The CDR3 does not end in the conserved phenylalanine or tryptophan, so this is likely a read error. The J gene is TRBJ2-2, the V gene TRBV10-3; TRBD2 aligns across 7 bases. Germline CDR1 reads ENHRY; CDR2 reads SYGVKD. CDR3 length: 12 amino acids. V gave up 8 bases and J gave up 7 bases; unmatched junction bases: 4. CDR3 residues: CAIGREGGELFL. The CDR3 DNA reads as TGTGCCATCGGCAGGGAGGGCGGGGAGCTGTTTCTT.

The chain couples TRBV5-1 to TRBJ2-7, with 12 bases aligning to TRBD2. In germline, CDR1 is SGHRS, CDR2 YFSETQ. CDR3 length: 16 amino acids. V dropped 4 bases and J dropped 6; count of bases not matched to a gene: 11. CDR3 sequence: CASSLPPSGRAAEQYF. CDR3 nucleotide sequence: TGCGCCAGCAGCCTGCCCCCTAGCGGGAGGGCGGCCGAGCAGTACTTC.

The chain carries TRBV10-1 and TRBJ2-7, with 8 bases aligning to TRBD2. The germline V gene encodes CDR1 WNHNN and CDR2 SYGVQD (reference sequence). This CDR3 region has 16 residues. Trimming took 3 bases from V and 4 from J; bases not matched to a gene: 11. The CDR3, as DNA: TGCGCCAGCAGTGAAGGAGCGGGGGCTAGCGGATACGAGCAGTACTTC. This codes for CASSEGAGASGYEQYF.

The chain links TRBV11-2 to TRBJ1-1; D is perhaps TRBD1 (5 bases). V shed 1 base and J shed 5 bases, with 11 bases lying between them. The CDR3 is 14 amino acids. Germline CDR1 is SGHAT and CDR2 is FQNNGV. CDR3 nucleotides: TGTGCCAGCAGCTTAGGGGGCGGGAGGACTGAAGCTTTCTTT. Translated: CASSLGGGRTEAFF.

The CDR3 nucleotides read TGCGCCAGCAGCTTGGACGGACCCAACACCGGGGAGCTGTTTTTT. This codes for CASSLDGPNTGELFF. The chain recombines TRBV5-1 with TRBJ2-2; no reliable D call. Germline CDR1 and CDR2: SGHRS and YFSETQ. V was shortened by 0 bases and J by 2 bases, with 8 bases between the two germline ends. This CDR3 region has 15 residues.